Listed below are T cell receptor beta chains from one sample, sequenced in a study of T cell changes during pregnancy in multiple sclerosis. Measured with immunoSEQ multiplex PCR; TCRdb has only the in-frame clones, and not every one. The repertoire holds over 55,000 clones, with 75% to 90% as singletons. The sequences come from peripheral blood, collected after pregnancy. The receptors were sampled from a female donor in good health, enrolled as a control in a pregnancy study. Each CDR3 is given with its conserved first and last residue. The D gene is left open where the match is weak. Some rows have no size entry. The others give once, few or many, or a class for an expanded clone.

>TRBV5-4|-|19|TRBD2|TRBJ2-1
CASSPRLGGGTPSYNEQFF
TGTGCCAGCAGCCCCCGTCTGGGCGGGGGGACCCCCTCCTACAATGAGCAGTTCTTC
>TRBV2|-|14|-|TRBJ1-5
CASSEGLYNQPQHF
TGTGCCAGTAGTGAGGGACTGTATAATCAGCCCCAGCATTTT
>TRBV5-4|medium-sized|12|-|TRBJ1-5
CASSDGNQPQHF
TGTGCCAGCAGCGACGGGAATCAGCCCCAGCATTTT
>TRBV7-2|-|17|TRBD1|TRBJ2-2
CASSWDRGPGTTGELFF
TGTGCCAGCAGCTGGGACAGGGGGCCGGGAACCACCGGGGAGCTGTTTTTT
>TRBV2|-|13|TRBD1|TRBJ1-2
CASSDRDSSSYTF
TGTGCCAGCTCTGACAGGGACAGCTCATCCTACACCTTC
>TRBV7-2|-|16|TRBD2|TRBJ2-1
CASSLVTSGGAYEQFF
TGTGCCAGCAGCTTAGTGACTAGCGGGGGGGCCTATGAGCAGTTCTTC
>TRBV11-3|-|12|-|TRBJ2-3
CASSLSTDTQYF
TGTGCCAGCAGCCTATCCACAGATACGCAGTATTTT
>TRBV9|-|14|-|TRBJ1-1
CASSASGRADEAFF
TGTGCCAGCAGCGCAAGCGGTCGGGCGGATGAAGCTTTCTTT
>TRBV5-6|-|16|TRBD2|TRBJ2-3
CASSLERAGEQDTQYF
TGTGCCAGCAGCTTGGAACGAGCGGGAGAACAGGATACGCAGTATTTT
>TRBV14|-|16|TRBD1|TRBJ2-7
CASSQEGQGVVGEQYF
TGTGCCAGCAGCCAAGAGGGACAGGGGGTCGTGGGCGAGCAGTACTTC
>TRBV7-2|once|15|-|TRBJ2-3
CASSREMGSPDTQYF
TGTGCCAGCAGCCGTGAGATGGGGAGCCCAGATACGCAGTATTTT
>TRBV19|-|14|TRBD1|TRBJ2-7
CASSRGTGGKEQYF
TGTGCCAGTAGTAGGGGGACAGGGGGGAAAGAGCAGTACTTC
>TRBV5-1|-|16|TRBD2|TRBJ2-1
CASSPPLAGVHNEQFF
TGCGCCAGCAGCCCCCCACTAGCGGGAGTCCACAATGAGCAGTTCTTC
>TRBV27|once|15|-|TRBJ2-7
CASTIRFGFRDEQYF
TGTGCCAGCACAATAAGGTTCGGATTCAGGGACGAGCAGTACTTC
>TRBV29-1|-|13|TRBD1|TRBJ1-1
CSASRTGSTEAFF
TGCAGCGCCAGCCGGACAGGGAGCACTGAAGCTTTCTTT
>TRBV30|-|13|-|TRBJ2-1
CAWSGASLNEQFF
TGTGCCTGGAGTGGCGCGAGCCTCAATGAGCAGTTCTTC
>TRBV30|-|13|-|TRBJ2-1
CAWGRDSYNEQFF
TGTGCCTGGGGCAGGGACTCCTACAATGAGCAGTTCTTC
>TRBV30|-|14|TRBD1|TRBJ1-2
CAWSARTGRYGYTF
TGTGCCTGGAGTGCTAGGACAGGGCGCTATGGCTACACCTTC
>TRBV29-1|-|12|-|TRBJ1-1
CSVDRVNTEAFF
TGCAGCGTTGACAGGGTGAACACTGAAGCTTTCTTT
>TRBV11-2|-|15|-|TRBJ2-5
CASSLWGGRGETQYF
TGTGCCAGCAGCTTATGGGGGGGCAGAGGAGAGACCCAGTACTTC
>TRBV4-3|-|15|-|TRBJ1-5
CASSQVLGGNQPQHF
TGCGCCAGCAGCCAAGTCTTGGGAGGCAATCAGCCCCAGCATTTT
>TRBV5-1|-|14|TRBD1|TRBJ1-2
CASSSGGNDYGYTF
TGCGCCAGCAGCTCAGGGGGAAACGACTATGGCTACACCTTC
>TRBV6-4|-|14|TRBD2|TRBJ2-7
CASSVERGSYEQYF
TGTGCCAGCAGTGTGGAGCGGGGGTCCTACGAGCAGTACTTC
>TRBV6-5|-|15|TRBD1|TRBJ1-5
CASSLRQGHNQPQHF
TGTGCCAGCAGCCTTCGACAGGGCCACAATCAGCCCCAGCATTTT
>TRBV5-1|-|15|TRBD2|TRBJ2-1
CASSLTGGDHNEQFF
TGCGCCAGCAGCTTGACGGGGGGGGACCACAATGAGCAGTTCTTC
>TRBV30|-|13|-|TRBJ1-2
CAWSVLRVDGYTF
TGTGCCTGGAGTGTACTCAGGGTCGACGGCTACACCTTC
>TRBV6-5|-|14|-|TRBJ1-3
CASSSQGAGNTIYF
TGTGCCAGCAGTTCACAGGGAGCTGGAAACACCATATATTTT
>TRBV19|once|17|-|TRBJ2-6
CASSSQYRATGANVLTF
TGTGCCAGTAGTTCCCAATACAGGGCCACTGGGGCCAACGTCCTGACTTTC
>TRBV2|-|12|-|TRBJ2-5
CASRTDQETQYF
TGTGCCAGCCGGACTGACCAAGAGACCCAGTACTTC
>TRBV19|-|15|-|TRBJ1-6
CASSLQRGINSPLHF
TGTGCCAGTAGTCTCCAGCGGGGGATCAATTCACCCCTCCACTTT
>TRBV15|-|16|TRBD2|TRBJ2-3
CATSTLHRGGADTQYF
TGTGCCACCAGCACCCTCCACCGGGGGGGCGCAGATACGCAGTATTTT
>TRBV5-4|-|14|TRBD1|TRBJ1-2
CASSLGQGNYGYTF
TGTGCCAGCAGCTTGGGACAGGGGAACTATGGCTACACCTTC
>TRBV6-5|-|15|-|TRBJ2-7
CASSYSAGPTYEQYF
TGTGCCAGCAGTTATAGTGCAGGCCCAACCTACGAGCAGTACTTC
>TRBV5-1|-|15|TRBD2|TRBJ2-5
CASRNRGGVQETQYF
TGCGCCAGCAGGAATCGGGGGGGGGTACAAGAGACCCAGTACTTC
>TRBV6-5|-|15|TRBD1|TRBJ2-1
CASRPTGGPYNEQFF
TGTGCCAGCAGACCTACAGGGGGGCCCTACAATGAGCAGTTCTTC
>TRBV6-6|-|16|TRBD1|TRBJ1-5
CASSLPGTGGPQPQHF
TGTGCCAGCAGTTTACCCGGGACAGGGGGCCCTCAGCCCCAGCATTTT
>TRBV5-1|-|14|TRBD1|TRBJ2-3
CASSPVGGRDTQYF
TGCGCCAGCAGCCCAGTAGGGGGCCGGGATACGCAGTATTTT
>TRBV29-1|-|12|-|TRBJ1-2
CSAPGRMGGYTF
TGCAGCGCCCCGGGGAGAATGGGGGGCTACACCTTC
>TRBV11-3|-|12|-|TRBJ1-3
CASSPSGNTIYF
TGTGCCAGCAGCCCGAGCGGAAACACCATATATTTT
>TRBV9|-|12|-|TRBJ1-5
CASSGGDQPQHF
TGTGCCAGCTCGGGGGGAGATCAGCCCCAGCATTTT
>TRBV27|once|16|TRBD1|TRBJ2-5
CASSRTGGRYQETQYF
TGTGCCAGCAGCCGGACAGGGGGCCGATATCAAGAGACCCAGTACTTC
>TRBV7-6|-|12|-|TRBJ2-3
CASSPLGVTQYF
TGTGCCAGCAGCCCACTAGGCGTTACGCAGTATTTT
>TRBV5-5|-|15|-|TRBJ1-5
CASTLGLGSNQPQHF
TGTGCCAGCACCCTAGGACTCGGGAGCAATCAGCCCCAGCATTTT
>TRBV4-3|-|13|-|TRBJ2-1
CASSQELNQASFF
TGCGCCAGCAGCCAAGAATTGAACCAGGCCTCGTTCTTC
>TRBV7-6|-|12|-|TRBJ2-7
CASSSDIYEQYF
TGTGCCAGCAGCTCGGACATTTACGAGCAGTACTTC
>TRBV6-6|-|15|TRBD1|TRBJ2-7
CASSNRDRSFYEQYF
TGTGCCAGCAGTAACCGGGACAGAAGCTTCTACGAGCAGTACTTC
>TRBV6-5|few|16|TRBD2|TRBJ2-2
CASSYSWTSLPGELFF
TGTGCCAGCAGTTACTCCTGGACTAGCCTTCCCGGGGAGCTGTTTTTT
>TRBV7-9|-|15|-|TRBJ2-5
CASSRPRGVEETQYF
TGTGCCAGCAGCCGCCCCAGGGGGGTCGAAGAGACCCAGTACTTC
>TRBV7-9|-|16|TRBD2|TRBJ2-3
CASSGLAGEDSDTQYF
TGTGCCAGCAGCGGACTAGCGGGAGAAGATTCAGATACGCAGTATTTT
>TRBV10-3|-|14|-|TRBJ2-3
CAISDAAATDTQYF
TGTGCCATCAGTGACGCCGCGGCCACAGATACGCAGTATTTT
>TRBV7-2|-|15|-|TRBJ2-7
CASSPSRAVSYEQYF
TGTGCCAGCAGCCCTTCGAGGGCAGTCTCCTACGAGCAGTACTTC
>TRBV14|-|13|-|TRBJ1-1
CASSLGGNTEAFF
TGTGCCAGCAGCCTGGGGGGGAACACTGAAGCTTTCTTT
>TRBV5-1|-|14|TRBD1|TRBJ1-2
CASSEDRANYGYTF
TGCGCCAGCAGCGAGGACAGGGCTAACTATGGCTACACCTTC